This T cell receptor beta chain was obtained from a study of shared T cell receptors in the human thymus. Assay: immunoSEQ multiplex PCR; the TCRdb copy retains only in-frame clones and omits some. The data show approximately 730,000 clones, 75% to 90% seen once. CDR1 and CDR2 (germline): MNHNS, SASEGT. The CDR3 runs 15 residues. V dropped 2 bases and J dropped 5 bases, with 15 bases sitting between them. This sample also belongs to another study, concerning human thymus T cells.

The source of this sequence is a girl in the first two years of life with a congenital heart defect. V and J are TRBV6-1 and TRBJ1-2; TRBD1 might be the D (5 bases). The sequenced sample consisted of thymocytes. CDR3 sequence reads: CASSERGGLEYGYTF. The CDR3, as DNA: TGTGCCAGCAGTGAAAGGGGAGGGTTAGAATATGGCTACACCTTC.